Below, 20 T cell receptor beta chains from the same sample are listed, as sequenced in a study of T cell responses to AZD1222 COVID-19 vaccine. Sequenced by immunoSEQ multiplex PCR; TCRdb stores in-frame clones only, minus some. The repertoire holds approximately 150,000 clones, 92% seen once, with approximately 1.5% in the top ten. Sequenced material: peripheral blood, taken on day 0 of AZD1222 vaccination. Receptor source: an adult in good health.

The J gene is TRBJ1-2, the V gene TRBV21-1; TRBD1 is the table's D call, not checked against the DNA. TRBV21-1 is assigned pseudogene status. There are 18 residues in the CDR3. The CDR3 protein is CASSKKDSQVSSNYGYTF. The CDR3 DNA follows: TGTGCCAGCAGCAAAAAGGACAGCCAAGTTTCCTCCAACTATGGCTACACCTTC.

The chain carries TRBV5-6 and TRBJ2-1; D might be TRBD2 (6 bases). V lost 4 bases and J lost 8, with 25 bases in between. CDR1 SGHDT and CDR2 YYEEEE come from the germline V gene. The CDR3 loop spans 17 amino acids. The CDR3 loop reads CASSPRGPSGVGHEQFF. The CDR3 region has the DNA TGTGCCAGCAGCCCGAGGGGCCCTTCGGGGGTCGGGCATGAGCAGTTCTTC.

The V call is TRBV19, the J call TRBJ1-1, with D unclear. The germline V gene has CDR1 LNHDA and CDR2 SQIVND (reference sequence). The V end lost 5 bases, the J end lost 1 base, and 17 bases lay between the germline ends. The CDR3 runs to 16 residues. The DNA for the CDR3 is TGTGCCAGTAGTGCCACAGTCCAGGCCCAGAACACTGAAGCTTTCTTT. Translated, it gives CASSATVQAQNTEAFF. Full variable domain (missing parts from reference TRBV19 and TRBJ1-1): DGGITQSPKYLFRKEGQNVTLSCEQNLNHDAMYWYRQDPGQGLRLIYYSQIVNDFQKGDIAEGYSVSREKKESFPLTVTSAQKNPTAFYLCASSATVQAQNTEAFFGQGTRLTVV.

This chain links TRBV12-3 or TRBV12-4 with TRBJ1-2, with unresolved D. CDR3 length: 13 amino acids. V was shortened by 7 bases and J by 3 bases, with 12 bases between the two germline ends. CDR3 nucleotides: TGTGCCAGCACCTTGTGGGGTGACTATGGCTACACCTTC. This gives the protein CASTLWGDYGYTF.

V gene TRBV19 combines with J gene TRBJ2-1; D is unclear. Germline CDR1 and CDR2: LNHDA and SQIVND (reference sequence). This CDR3 spans 16 amino acids. The V end was cut by 0 bases, the J end by 0 bases, with 9 bases between. The CDR3 spells CASSIEVWSSYNEQFF. The CDR3 nucleotides are TGTGCCAGTAGTATAGAGGTTTGGTCCTCCTACAATGAGCAGTTCTTC. Full variable domain (rest looked up from reference TRBV19 and TRBJ2-1): DGGITQSPKYLFRKEGQNVTLSCEQNLNHDAMYWYRQDPGQGLRLIYYSQIVNDFQKGDIAEGYSVSREKKESFPLTVTSAQKNPTAFYLCASSIEVWSSYNEQFFGPGTRLTVL.

The J gene is TRBJ1-1, the V gene TRBV7-3; TRBD1 matches 8 bases. The CDR3 sequence is 17 residues long. CDR1 and CDR2 (germline): SGHTA, FQGTGA. The junction had 18 bases not matched to a gene; V was cut back by 7 bases and J by 5 bases. The DNA of the CDR3 is TGTGCCAGCACCCCTCGATGGCAGGGGGCTTGGGGGACTGAAGCTTTCTTT. It yields the protein CASTPRWQGAWGTEAFF. Using reference TRBV7-3 and TRBJ1-1 for the parts outside the CDR3, the full variable domain is GAGVSQTPSNKVTEKGKYVELRCDPISGHTALYWYRQSLGQGPEFLIYFQGTGAADDSGLPNDRFFAVRPEGSVSTLKIQRTERGDSAVYLCASTPRWQGAWGTEAFFGQGTRLTVV.

The sample holds one count of this clone. The J gene is TRBJ1-6, the V gene TRBV7-8; 8 bases agree with TRBD1. The CDR3 totals 15 residues. With V trimmed by 4 bases and J by 7 bases, 6 bases remained unmatched. Germline CDR1 and CDR2: SGHVS and FQNEAQ. The CDR3 protein is CASSSDRGGNSPLHF. The CDR3 bases are TGTGCCAGCAGCTCAGACAGGGGCGGGAATTCACCCCTCCACTTT. Together with reference TRBV7-8 and TRBJ1-6, the CDR3 gives the full variable domain: GAGVSQSPRYKVAKRGQDVALRCDPISGHVSLFWYQQALGQGPEFLTYFQNEAQLDKSGLPSDRFFAERPEGSVSTLKIQRTQQEDSAVYLCASSSDRGGNSPLHFGNGTRLTVT.

The CDR3 loop is CATSDALWTGELFF. The CDR3, as DNA: TGTGCCACCAGTGATGCGTTGTGGACCGGGGAGCTGTTTTTT. The chain links TRBV24-1 to TRBJ2-2; D is undetermined. CDR3 size: 14 residues. The ends were cut back, 3 bases at V and 5 bases at J, with 9 bases in the middle. Germline V gene lookup returns CDR1 KGHDR and CDR2 SFDVKD.

The rearrangement uses TRBV7-6 and TRBJ2-1; D might be TRBD2 (6 bases). The CDR3 sequence is 15 residues long. Germline V lookup: CDR1 SGHVS, CDR2 FNYEAQ. Trimming took 3 bases from V and 7 from J, leaving 16 bases between them. The CDR3 is CASSLSTGATNEQFF. The DNA for the CDR3 is TGTGCCAGCAGCTTGTCGACGGGAGCCACAAATGAGCAGTTCTTC. Combining the CDR3 with reference TRBV7-6 and TRBJ2-1 gives the whole variable domain GAGVSQSPRYKVTKRGQDVALRCDPISGHVSLYWYRQALGQGPEFLTYFNYEAQQDKSGLPNDRFSAERPEGSISTLTIQRTEQRDSAMYRCASSLSTGATNEQFFGPGTRLTVL.

This rearrangement joins TRBV5-1 to TRBJ2-7, with D possibly matching TRBD1 (5 bases). The CDR3 consists of 14 residues. CDR1 is SGHRS, CDR2 YFSETQ, per germline. V was pared by 0 bases and J by 4 bases, with 11 bases between. This chain's CDR3 is CASSLAGIKYEQYF. CDR3 nucleotides: TGCGCCAGCAGCTTGGCAGGGATAAAATACGAGCAGTACTTC.

The chain has TRBV6-2 or TRBV6-3 and TRBJ2-5; 7 positions match TRBD2. The V gene end was trimmed by 5 bases and the J gene end by 1 base; junction bases not matched to a gene: 4. In germline, CDR1 is MNHEY, CDR2 SVGEGT. This CDR3 region has 14 residues. DNA of the CDR3: TGTGCCAGCAGTCCGAGCGGGGCCCAAGAGACCCAGTACTTC. This sequence encodes CASSPSGAQETQYF.

V is TRBV2 and J is TRBJ1-3; D not resolved. V shed 8 bases and J shed 0 bases, with 17 bases lying between them. CDR1 and CDR2 from the germline V gene are SNHLY and FYNNEI. The CDR3 is 16 residues long. The chain's CDR3 is CASPVGVSRSGNTIYF. The CDR3 DNA sequence: TGTGCCAGCCCGGTGGGTGTCTCACGCTCTGGAAACACCATATATTTT.

V and J are TRBV27 and TRBJ2-7; 8 bases line up with TRBD2. Germline CDR1 reads MNHEY; CDR2 reads SMNVEV (reference sequence). V lost 3 bases to trimming and J lost 5 bases; unmatched junction nucleotides: 9. This CDR3 comprises 15 residues. The CDR3 sequence: CASSLIAGGRHEQYF. CDR3 DNA sequence: TGTGCCAGCAGTTTGATTGCGGGGGGAAGGCACGAGCAGTACTTC.

Details on this clone: The junction does not match germline at one end; this may be a read error. The chain couples TRBV30 to TRBJ1-2; D is perhaps TRBD1 (5 bases). Germline CDR1 reads GTSNPN; CDR2 reads SVGIG (reference sequence). CDR3 length: 11 amino acids. CDR3 loop: CAWNPGVTSLF. The CDR3 nucleotides are TGTGCCTGGAATCCGGGGGTCACTTCACTCTTC.

Notes on this clone: Likely a read error: the CDR3 ends without its conserved phenylalanine or tryptophan. The DNA is omitted, as the CDR3 cannot be located on it reliably, and the CDR3 follows TCRdb's listing. The CDR3 sequence is CASSKRDIL. The chain couples TRBV19 to TRBJ1-4. Germline assignment: CDR1 LNHDA and CDR2 SQIVND (reference sequence). The CDR3 is 9 amino acids in total, end residues counted.

The rearrangement uses TRBV7-4 and TRBJ1-3; D remains ambiguous. CDR3 length: 11 residues. V was cut by 9 bases and J by 2 bases, with 5 bases left in between. Per germline, CDR1 SGHVT and CDR2 SQSDAQ. CDR3 sequence: CARKTGNTIYF. DNA of the CDR3: TGTGCCAGGAAGACTGGAAACACCATATATTTT. Variable domain in full (rest from reference TRBV7-4 and TRBJ1-3): GAGVSQSPRYKVAKRGRDVALRCDSISGHVTLYWYRQTLGQGSEVLTYSQSDAQRDKSGRPSGRFSAERPERSVSTLKIQRTEQGDSAVYLCARKTGNTIYFGEGSWLTVV.

The chain recombines TRBV27 with TRBJ2-1; D is undetermined. Germline V gene lookup returns CDR1 MNHEY and CDR2 SMNVEV (reference sequence). The V end was cut by 1 base, the J end by 2 bases, with 18 bases between. This CDR3 has 18 residues. CDR3 loop: CASSLLSVAGFAYNEQFF. The CDR3, as DNA: TGTGCCAGCAGTTTATTGAGTGTGGCAGGATTTGCCTACAATGAGCAGTTCTTC.

V gene TRBV4-2 combines with J gene TRBJ2-3; 10 nucleotides align to TRBD2. Germline V CDR1 and CDR2: LGHNA, YNFKEQ. The CDR3 contains 16 residues. V shed 0 bases, J shed 6 bases, and the junction held 6 bases outside the gene matches. The DNA of the CDR3 is TGTGCCAGCAGCCAAGATGGGACTAGCGCGGTTGATACGCAGTATTTT. Residues: CASSQDGTSAVDTQYF.

The chain couples TRBV28 to TRBJ1-1; 7 bases match TRBD1. Germline loops: CDR1 MDHEN, CDR2 SYDVKM. Trimming removed 4 bases from V and 8 bases from J; junction bases left unmatched: 10. This CDR3 contains 14 residues. This chain's CDR3 is CASSYYRGRPEAFF. CDR3 nucleotides: TGTGCCAGCAGTTACTACAGGGGCCGGCCCGAAGCTTTCTTT.

The rearrangement links TRBV30 to TRBJ1-1; D remains ambiguous. This CDR3 contains 11 residues. Germline values: CDR1 GTSNPN, CDR2 SVGIG (reference sequence). The V end lost 5 bases, the J end lost 3 bases, and 7 bases lay between the germline ends. The DNA of the CDR3 is TGTGCCTGGCAGGCGGACACTGAAGCTTTCTTT. Translation: CAWQADTEAFF.